At least ten counts were recorded for the clone carrying this T cell receptor (beta chain). No antigen is known for it. These data belong to a study of blood T cells in healthy people across ages. Study-level findings and limits: Long-lived donors carried more naive CD4+ cells and greater diversity than aged donors. The recorded TCR beta diversity per million T cells decreased in a roughly linear manner with age. Estimates of total diversity, which came from one million sequenced T cells, were considered to be underestimates.

A second PCR of roughly 6 to 12 cycles used a sample-barcoded 5' primer and a J-beta primer mix. TCRdb reanalysed the 5' RACE reads using MiXCR and keeps one entry per CDR3 protein. The sample includes about 650,000 distinct CDR3 sequences, roughly half of them seen just once. V shed 2 bases and J shed 11 bases, with 17 bases lying between them. The CDR3 is 13 amino acids. The germline CDR1 and CDR2 sequences are SGHRS and YFSETQ. Isolation recovered at least 7 million PBMCs from every sample. The TCR comes from a woman aged 80 or older in good health. The chain joins TRBV5-1 to TRBJ2-7; D could derive from TRBD1 or TRBD2 (6 bases each). The specimen sequenced was blood. CDR3 sequence reads: CASSFTPGALEYF. The CDR3, as DNA: TGCGCCAGCAGCTTCACTCCGGGGGCTTTGGAGTACTTC.